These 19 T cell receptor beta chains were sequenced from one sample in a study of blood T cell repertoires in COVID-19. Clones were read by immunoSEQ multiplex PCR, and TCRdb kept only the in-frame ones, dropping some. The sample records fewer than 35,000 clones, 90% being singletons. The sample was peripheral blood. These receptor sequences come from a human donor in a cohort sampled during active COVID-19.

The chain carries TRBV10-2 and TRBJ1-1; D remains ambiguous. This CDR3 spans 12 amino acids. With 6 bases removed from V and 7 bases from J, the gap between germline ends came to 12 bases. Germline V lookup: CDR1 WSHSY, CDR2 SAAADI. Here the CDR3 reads CASSDLEGEAFF. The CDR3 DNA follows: TGCGCCAGCAGCGACCTTGAGGGTGAAGCTTTCTTT.

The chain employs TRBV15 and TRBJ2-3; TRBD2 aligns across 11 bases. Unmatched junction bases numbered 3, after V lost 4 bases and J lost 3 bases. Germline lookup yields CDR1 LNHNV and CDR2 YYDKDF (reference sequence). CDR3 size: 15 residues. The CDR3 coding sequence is TGTGCCACCAGCAAGACTAGCGGGGCAACAGATACGCAGTATTTT. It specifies CATSKTSGATDTQYF.

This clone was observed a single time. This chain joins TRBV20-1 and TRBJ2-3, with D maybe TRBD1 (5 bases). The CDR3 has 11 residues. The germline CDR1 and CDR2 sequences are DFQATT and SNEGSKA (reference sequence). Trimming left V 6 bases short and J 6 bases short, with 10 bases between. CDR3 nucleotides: TGCAGTGCAAGACAGTTGGATACGCAGTATTTT. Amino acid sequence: CSARQLDTQYF.

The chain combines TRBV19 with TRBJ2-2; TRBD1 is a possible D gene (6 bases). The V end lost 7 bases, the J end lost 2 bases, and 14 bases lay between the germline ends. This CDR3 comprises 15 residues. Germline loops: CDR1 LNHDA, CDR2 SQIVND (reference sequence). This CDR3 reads CASTRRDTNTGELFF. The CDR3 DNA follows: TGTGCCAGTACCCGCCGGGACACAAACACCGGGGAGCTGTTTTTT.

CDR3 in amino acids: CASSATAGAPDTQYF. CDR3 nucleotides: TGTGCCAGCAGTGCAACCGCGGGAGCCCCAGATACGCAGTATTTT. The chain combines TRBV6-4 with TRBJ2-3, with TRBD2 matching 7 bases. The CDR3 consists of 15 residues. V lost 4 bases, J lost 4 bases, and 8 bases stayed unmatched. In germline, CDR1 is MRHNA, CDR2 SNTAGT.

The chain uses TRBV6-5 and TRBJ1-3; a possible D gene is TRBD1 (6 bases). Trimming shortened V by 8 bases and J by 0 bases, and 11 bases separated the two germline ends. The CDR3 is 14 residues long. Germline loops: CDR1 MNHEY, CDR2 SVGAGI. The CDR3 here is CASRGHISGNTIYF. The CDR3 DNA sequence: TGTGCCAGCCGGGGACATATCTCTGGAAACACCATATATTTT.

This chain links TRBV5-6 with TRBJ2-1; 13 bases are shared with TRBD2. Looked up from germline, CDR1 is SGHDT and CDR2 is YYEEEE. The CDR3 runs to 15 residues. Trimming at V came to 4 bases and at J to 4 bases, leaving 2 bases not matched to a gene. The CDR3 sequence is CASSPGLAGYNEQFF. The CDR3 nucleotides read TGTGCCAGCAGCCCGGGACTAGCGGGGTACAATGAGCAGTTCTTC.

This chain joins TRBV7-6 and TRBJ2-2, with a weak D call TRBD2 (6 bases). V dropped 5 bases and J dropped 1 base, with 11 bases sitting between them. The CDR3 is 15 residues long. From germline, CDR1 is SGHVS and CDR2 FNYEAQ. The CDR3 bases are TGTGCCAGCAGCCTGGAGGGGCTGAACACCGGGGAGCTGTTTTTT. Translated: CASSLEGLNTGELFF. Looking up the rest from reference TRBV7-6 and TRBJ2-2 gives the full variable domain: GAGVSQSPRYKVTKRGQDVALRCDPISGHVSLYWYRQALGQGPEFLTYFNYEAQQDKSGLPNDRFSAERPEGSISTLTIQRTEQRDSAMYRCASSLEGLNTGELFFGEGSRLTVL.

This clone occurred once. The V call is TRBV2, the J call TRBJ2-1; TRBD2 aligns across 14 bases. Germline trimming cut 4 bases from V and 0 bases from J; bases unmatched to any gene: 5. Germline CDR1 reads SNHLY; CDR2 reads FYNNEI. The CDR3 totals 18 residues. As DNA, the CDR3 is TGTGCCAGCAGTGGACTAGCGGGAGGGCCTGGCTCCTACAATGAGCAGTTCTTC. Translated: CASSGLAGGPGSYNEQFF. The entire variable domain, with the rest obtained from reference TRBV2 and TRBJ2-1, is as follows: EPEVTQTPSHQVTQMGQEVILRCVPISNHLYFYWYRQILGQKVEFLVSFYNNEISEKSEIFDDQFSVERPDGSNFTLKIRSTKLEDSAMYFCASSGLAGGPGSYNEQFFGPGTRLTVL.

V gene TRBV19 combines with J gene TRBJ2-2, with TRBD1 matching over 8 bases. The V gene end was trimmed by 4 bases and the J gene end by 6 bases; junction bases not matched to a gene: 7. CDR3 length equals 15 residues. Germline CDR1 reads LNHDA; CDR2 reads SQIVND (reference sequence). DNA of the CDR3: TGTGCCAGTAGTACGGACAGGGTCTTGGCCGGGGAGCTGTTTTTT. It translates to CASSTDRVLAGELFF.

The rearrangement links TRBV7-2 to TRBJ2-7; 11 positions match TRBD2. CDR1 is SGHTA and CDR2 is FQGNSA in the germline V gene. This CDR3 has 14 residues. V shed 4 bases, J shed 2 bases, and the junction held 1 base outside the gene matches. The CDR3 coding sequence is TGTGCCAGCAGCTCTAGCGGGAGGCCCTACGAGCAGTACTTC. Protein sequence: CASSSSGRPYEQYF. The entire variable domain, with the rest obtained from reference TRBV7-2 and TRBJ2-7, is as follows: GAGVSQSPSNKVTEKGKDVELRCDPISGHTALYWYRQSLGQGLEFLIYFQGNSAPDKSGLPSDRFSAERTGGSVSTLTIQRTQQEDSAVYLCASSSSGRPYEQYFGPGTRLTVT.

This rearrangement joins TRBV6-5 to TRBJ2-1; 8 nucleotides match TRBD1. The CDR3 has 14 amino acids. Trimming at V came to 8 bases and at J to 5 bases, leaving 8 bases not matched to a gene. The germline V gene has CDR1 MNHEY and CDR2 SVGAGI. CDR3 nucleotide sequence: TGTGCCAGCGAGCCCGGACAGGGCCACAATGAGCAGTTCTTC. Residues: CASEPGQGHNEQFF.

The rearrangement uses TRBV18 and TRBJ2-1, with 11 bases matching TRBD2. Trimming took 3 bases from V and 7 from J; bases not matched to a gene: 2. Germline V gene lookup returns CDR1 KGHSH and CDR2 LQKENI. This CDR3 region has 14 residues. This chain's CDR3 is CASSPASGRNEQFF. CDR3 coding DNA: TGTGCCAGCTCACCCGCTAGCGGGAGGAATGAGCAGTTCTTC.

The CDR3 nucleotides read TGCGCCAGCAGCTCGACAGGGGGCTTTACTGAAGCTTTCTTT. This gives the protein CASSSTGGFTEAFF. The rearrangement links TRBV5-1 to TRBJ1-1; 10 bases align to TRBD1. Trimming at V came to 3 bases and at J to 5 bases, leaving 4 bases not matched to a gene. This CDR3 spans 14 amino acids. CDR1 SGHRS and CDR2 YFSETQ come from the germline V gene.

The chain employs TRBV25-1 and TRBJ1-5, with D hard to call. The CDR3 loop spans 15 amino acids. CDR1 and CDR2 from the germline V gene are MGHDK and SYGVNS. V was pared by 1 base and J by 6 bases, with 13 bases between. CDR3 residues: CASSELVAGGQPQHF. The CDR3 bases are TGTGCCAGCAGTGAATTGGTCGCGGGAGGTCAGCCCCAGCATTTT.

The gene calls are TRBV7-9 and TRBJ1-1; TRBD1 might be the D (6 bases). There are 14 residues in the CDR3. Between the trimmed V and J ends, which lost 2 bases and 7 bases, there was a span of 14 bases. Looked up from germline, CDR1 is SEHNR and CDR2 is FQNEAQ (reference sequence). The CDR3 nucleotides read TGTGCCAGCAGCTTATCGCCCTCAGGGGATGAAGCTTTCTTT. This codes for CASSLSPSGDEAFF.

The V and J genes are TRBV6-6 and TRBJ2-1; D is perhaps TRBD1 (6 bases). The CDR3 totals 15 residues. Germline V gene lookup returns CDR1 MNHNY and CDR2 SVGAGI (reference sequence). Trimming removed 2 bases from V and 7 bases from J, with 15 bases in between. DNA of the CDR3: TGTGCCAGCAGTTACGGGGGCCTTGGGAAGAATGAGCAGTTCTTC. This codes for CASSYGGLGKNEQFF.

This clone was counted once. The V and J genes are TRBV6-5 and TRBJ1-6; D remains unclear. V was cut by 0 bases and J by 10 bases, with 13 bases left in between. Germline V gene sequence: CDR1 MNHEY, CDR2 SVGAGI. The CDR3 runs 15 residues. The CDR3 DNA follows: TGTGCCAGCAGTTACTCTGGAGGAGTGATCTCACCCCTCCACTTT. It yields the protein CASSYSGGVISPLHF.

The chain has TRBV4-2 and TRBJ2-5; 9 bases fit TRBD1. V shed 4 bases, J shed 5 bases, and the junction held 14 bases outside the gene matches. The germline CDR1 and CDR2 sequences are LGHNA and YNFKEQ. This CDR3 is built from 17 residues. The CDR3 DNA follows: TGTGCCAGCAGCCGATTGGCGGGGACAGGGTCTGGGGAGACCCAGTACTTC. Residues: CASSRLAGTGSGETQYF.